Listed below are T cell receptor beta chains from one sample, sequenced in a study of control samples from healthy donors and cancer patients. Some clones are missing from TCRdb's copy, which holds only in-frame ones; the method was immunoSEQ multiplex PCR. Of about 170,000 clones detected, 80% to 90% appear once; the ten largest clones hold under 5%. Sequencing was carried out using blood. The receptors originated from a woman in her 30s in good health. CDR3s include the opening cysteine and the closing phenylalanine or tryptophan. A D gene is named only where the DNA matches it firmly. The size entry is marked missing in some rows and otherwise reads once, few, many or a size class.

>TRBV3-1/TRBV3-2|TRBD1|NA|TRBJ2-1
TGTGCCAGCAGCCAAGATACAGGGGGGTTCAATGAGCAGTTCTTC
CASSQDTGGFNEQFF
>TRBV2|TRBD1|NA|TRBJ1-4
TGTGCCAGCACCCCAGGGGGCAGAAAAAAACTGTTTTTT
CASTPGGRKKLFF
>TRBV5-1|TRBD1|NA|TRBJ2-7
TGCGCCAGCAGCCCTGGACAGGCAGCCTACGAGCAGTACTTC
CASSPGQAAYEQYF
>TRBV6-5|TRBD2|NA|TRBJ2-1
TGTGCCAGCATGAGCGGGAGGGCTAACAATGAGCAGTTCTTC
CASMSGRANNEQFF
>TRBV5-6|TRBD2|NA|TRBJ2-5
TGTGCCAGCAGCTCACCCGGGGGGGGGCCCCAAGAGACCCAGTACTTC
CASSSPGGGPQETQYF
>TRBV11-2|TRBD1|NA|TRBJ1-1
TGTGCCAGCAGCGACCGGACAGGGAACACTGAAGCTTTCTTT
CASSDRTGNTEAFF
>TRBV5-4|NA|once|TRBJ1-5
TGTGCCAGCAGCCCGGACCCTGGAAGCAATCAGCCCCAGCATTTT
CASSPDPGSNQPQHF
>TRBV2|NA|NA|TRBJ2-3
TGTGCCAGCAGGGCCCCCTCGAGGACAACTAGGAGCGGGAGCACAGATACGCAGTATTTT
CASRAPSRTTRSGSTDTQYF
>TRBV19|NA|NA|TRBJ1-1
TGTGCCAGTAGTAGGTCATTTCGATCAACGTCTGAAGCTTTCTTT
CASSRSFRSTSEAFF
>TRBV18|NA|NA|TRBJ2-3
TGTGCCAGCGCGACGGGAGTTGGGGCAGATACGCAGTATTTT
CASATGVGADTQYF
>TRBV4-2|TRBD1|NA|TRBJ1-6
TGTGCCAGCAGCCAGAAGACAGGGGGCTATTCACCCCTCCACTTT
CASSQKTGGYSPLHF
>TRBV5-6|NA|NA|TRBJ2-2
TGTGCCACCTCCGAGGGCCCCGGGGAGCTGTTTTTT
CATSEGPGELFF
>TRBV7-9|NA|NA|TRBJ2-2
TGTGCCAGCAGCCTAGCGCGCGGGGAGCTGTTTTTT
CASSLARGELFF
>TRBV5-4|NA|NA|TRBJ1-4
TGTGCCAGCAGCTTGGGAGGGCAACTGTTTTTT
CASSLGGQLFF
>TRBV7-8|TRBD2|NA|TRBJ2-3
TGTGCCAGCAGCTTTACTAGCGGGGACACAGATACGCAGTATTTT
CASSFTSGDTDTQYF
>TRBV7-2|NA|NA|TRBJ1-1
TGTGCCAGCAGCTGGGGGGGTGGCAGGGGTTCGTTCACTGAAGCTTTCTTT
CASSWGGGRGSFTEAFF
>TRBV15|NA|NA|TRBJ2-5
TGTGCCACCAGCAGAGCTGGAGGAGGGGGGGCCGGAGAGACCCAGTACTTC
CATSRAGGGGAGETQYF
>TRBV9|NA|NA|TRBJ2-7
TGTGCCAGCAGCGTAGAAAGAGGGAGGCCGAGCTCCTACGAGCAGTACTTC
CASSVERGRPSSYEQYF
>TRBV7-2|TRBD1|NA|TRBJ2-2
TGTGCCAGCAGCTTATTCCCTAACAGGGGCGACAGGACCGGGGAGCTGTTTTTT
CASSLFPNRGDRTGELFF
>TRBV6-5|TRBD1|NA|TRBJ2-5
TGTGCCAGCAGTTTTAGGAACAGGGGGCGGGAGACCCAGTACTTC
CASSFRNRGRETQYF
>TRBV5-1|TRBD1|few|TRBJ1-6
TGCGCCAGCAGCTCTGGAGACCAGGGGGCTTATTCACCCCTCCACTTT
CASSSGDQGAYSPLHF
>TRBV19|NA|few|TRBJ1-2
TGTGCCAGTACGGACAGAACCTTCTATGGCTACACCTTC
CASTDRTFYGYTF
>TRBV3-1/TRBV3-2|NA|many|TRBJ1-1
TGTGCCAGCAGCCAAGTAGGTTCAGCCAGCCATTTAACACTGGAAGCTTTCTTT
CASSQVGSASHLTLEAFF
>TRBV2|NA|NA|TRBJ1-4
TGTGCCAGCAGTGAAGCGAACCGACGAAGGGATGAAAAACTGTTTTTT
CASSEANRRRDEKLFF
>TRBV2|TRBD1|NA|TRBJ2-1
TGTGCCAGCAGTGTACGGGACAGCTACAATGAGCAGTTCTTC
CASSVRDSYNEQFF
>TRBV11-2|TRBD1|NA|TRBJ2-3
TGTGCCAGCAGCCGGGACAGATCCACAGATACGCAGTATTTT
CASSRDRSTDTQYF
>TRBV2|NA|NA|TRBJ2-7
TGTGCCAGCAGTGAAAGCGGCCGGCCGGGCGAGCAGTACTTC
CASSESGRPGEQYF
>TRBV19|TRBD1|NA|TRBJ2-1
TGTGCCAGTAGTATACGACAGGGGGGGGATGAGCAGTTCTTC
CASSIRQGGDEQFF
>TRBV6-6|NA|NA|TRBJ1-3
TGTGCCAGCAGTTACGAGGGACAAAACTCTGGAAACACCATATATTTT
CASSYEGQNSGNTIYF
>TRBV7-9|NA|NA|TRBJ2-3
TGTGCCAGCAGCAGAACGGGGGTGGAGACAGATACGCAGTATTTT
CASSRTGVETDTQYF
>TRBV7-9|NA|NA|TRBJ2-7
TGTGCCAGCAGCCGCGGGGCCCAAGCGTCATCAAGCTCCTACGAGCAGTACTTC
CASSRGAQASSSSYEQYF
>TRBV6-5|NA|NA|TRBJ2-1
TGTGCCAGCAGTTACGGTGCGGAGGGGGCTGGAGAGCAGTTCTTC
CASSYGAEGAGEQFF
>TRBV10-3|NA|NA|TRBJ2-3
TGTGCCATCAGTGGAACAGGGAATGGCTTATATGATACGCAGTATTTT
CAISGTGNGLYDTQYF
>TRBV30|TRBD2|NA|TRBJ2-3
TGTGCCTGGAGCTCAGCGGGGGGGCTCCTGCACAGGGGGTCAGATACGCAGTATTTT
CAWSSAGGLLHRGSDTQYF
>TRBV5-1|NA|NA|TRBJ1-1
TGCGCCAGCAGGGACGGGGCTTACACTGAAGCTTTCTTT
CASRDGAYTEAFF
>TRBV13|NA|NA|TRBJ2-5
TGTGCCAGCAGCCTGGACGGCGGGGAGACCCAGTACTTC
CASSLDGGETQYF
>TRBV6-6|TRBD2|NA|TRBJ2-2
TGTGCCAGCAGTCGCGGGACTAGCGGGCCGACCGGGGAGCTGTTTTTT
CASSRGTSGPTGELFF
>TRBV29-1|NA|once|TRBJ2-5
TGCAGCGTTGAAGATGACACGCCACAAGAGACCCAGTACTTC
CSVEDDTPQETQYF
>TRBV28|TRBD1|NA|TRBJ2-2
TGTGCCAGCAAGGTCAGGGGGCTTCGTGGGGAGCTGTTTTTT
CASKVRGLRGELFF
>TRBV6-1|NA|NA|TRBJ1-4
TGTGCCAGCAGAGAATGGGGTCCCGCAACTAATGAAAAACTGTTTTTT
CASREWGPATNEKLFF
>TRBV14|NA|NA|TRBJ2-1
TGTGCCAGCAGCCGCGAAGACGGCCAGATTTACAATGAGCAGTTCTTC
CASSREDGQIYNEQFF
>TRBV10-2|TRBD1|few|TRBJ1-1
TGCGCCAGCAGCACAGGGGCCACTGAAGCTTTCTTT
CASSTGATEAFF
>TRBV28|TRBD1|NA|TRBJ1-1
TGTGCCAGCAGTCCTTACGACAGGGACACTGAAGCTTTCTTT
CASSPYDRDTEAFF
>TRBV5-1|NA|once|TRBJ1-2
TGCGCCCGCACCGAGGGGGGGGCCGCATTCAACTATGGCTACACCTTC
CARTEGGAAFNYGYTF
>TRBV4-1|NA|NA|TRBJ1-1
TGCGCCAGCAGCCAGAAGACAGGAGCGACTTTGAACACTGAAGCTTTCTTT
CASSQKTGATLNTEAFF
>TRBV3-1/TRBV3-2|TRBD1|NA|TRBJ1-4
TGTGCCAGCAGCCATCACCGGGACAGGAATGAAAAACTGTTTTTT
CASSHHRDRNEKLFF
>TRBV2|NA|NA|TRBJ1-4
TGTGCCAGCAGGCGGGAACGAAGTGAAAAACTGTTTTTT
CASRRERSEKLFF
>TRBV2|TRBD1|NA|TRBJ1-1
TGTGCCAGGTCACAGGGGGCTTTAGGTGAAGCTTTCTTT
CARSQGALGEAFF
>TRBV15|NA|NA|TRBJ2-1
TGTGCCACCAGCAGAATTCTCGGGGCAGGGAGTTACAATGAGCAGTTCTTC
CATSRILGAGSYNEQFF
>TRBV7-2|NA|NA|TRBJ1-2
TGTGCCAGCAGCTTTGTAACGGCTGCATATGGCTACACCTTC
CASSFVTAAYGYTF
>TRBV13|TRBD1|NA|TRBJ1-1
TGTGCCAGCAGCTTACGACAGGGAAGGACTGAAGCTTTCTTT
CASSLRQGRTEAFF
>TRBV7-4|NA|NA|TRBJ1-4
TGTGCCAGCAGCTTCGGGTCGCCAACTAATGAAAAACTGTTTTTT
CASSFGSPTNEKLFF
>TRBV30|NA|once|TRBJ1-2
TGTGCCTGGAGTGTACGGGGCTATGGCTACACCTTC
CAWSVRGYGYTF
>TRBV11-2|NA|NA|TRBJ2-1
TGTGCCAGCAGCGGGCGGGATGAGCAGTTCTTC
CASSGRDEQFF
>TRBV5-6|NA|NA|TRBJ1-1
TGTGCCAGCAGCTTGAGTCCGGGGCTGAACACTGAAGCTTTCTTT
CASSLSPGLNTEAFF